This TCR beta chain was retrieved from a study of CD8 T cells in ankylosing spondylitis. Study-wide results and caveats: Researchers reportedly found disease-linked clones significantly enriched in matched ankylosing spondylitis synovial fluid. Apparently characteristic of ankylosing spondylitis blood was a TCR beta motif (under ten highly homologous variants).

TCRdb re-analysed the 5' RACE reads in MiXCR, keeping a single row per CDR3 protein. The data contain 150,000 to 200,000 distinct CDR3 sequences, about a third of them singletons. The sample holds many counts of this clonotype. Its antigen is unknown. The CDR3 covers 15 residues. Deletions cut 3 bases from V and 7 bases from J, with 18 bases between. CDR1 is DFQATT, CDR2 SNEGSKA, per germline (reference sequence). This chain links TRBV20-1 with TRBJ1-4; tentatively, D is TRBD1 (6 bases). The receptor's source is a male donor with ankylosing spondylitis. What was sequenced was synovial fluid, either unsorted or a sorted T cell fraction (not recorded which). CDR3 sequence reads: CSASTPGRGIEKLFF. CDR3 DNA sequence: TGCAGTGCTAGTACCCCGGGCAGGGGAATTGAAAAACTGTTTTTT.